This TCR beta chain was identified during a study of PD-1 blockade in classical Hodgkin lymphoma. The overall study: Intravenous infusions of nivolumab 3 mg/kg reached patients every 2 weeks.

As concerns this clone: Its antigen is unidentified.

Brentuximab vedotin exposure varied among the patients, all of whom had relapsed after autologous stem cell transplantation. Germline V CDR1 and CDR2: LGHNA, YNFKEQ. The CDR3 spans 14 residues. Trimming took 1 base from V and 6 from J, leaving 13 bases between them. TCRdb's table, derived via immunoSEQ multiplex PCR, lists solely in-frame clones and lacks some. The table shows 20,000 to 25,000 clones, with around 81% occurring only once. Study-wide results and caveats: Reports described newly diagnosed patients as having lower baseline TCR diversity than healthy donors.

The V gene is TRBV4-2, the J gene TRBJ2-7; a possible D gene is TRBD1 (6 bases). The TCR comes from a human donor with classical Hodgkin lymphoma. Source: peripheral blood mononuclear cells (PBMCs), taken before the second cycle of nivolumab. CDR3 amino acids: CASSQGTPQGEQYF. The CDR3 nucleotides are TGTGCCAGCAGCCAAGGTACCCCACAGGGCGAGCAGTACTTC.